A selection of T cell receptor beta chains follows, all from one sample in a study of T-cell reconstitution after alpha-beta-depleted transplantation in children. TCRdb ran MiXCR on the PCR reads and lists one entry per CDR3 protein. The table lists roughly 20,000 distinct CDR3 sequences, about a tenth of them singletons. The source material was PBMCs from the stem cell graft donor, sampled from the stem cell graft. The receptors here all came from a human donor who donated a stem cell graft to a child with chronic granulomatous disease. Both conserved end residues are trimmed from each CDR3.

V gene: TRBV27; J gene: TRBJ2-7; CDR3 protein: ASSFRAVGGSYEQY
V gene: TRBV10-2; J gene: TRBJ1-4; CDR3 protein: ASNQDGQNEKLF
V gene: TRBV20-1; J gene: TRBJ2-3; CDR3 protein: SARPGQGRTDTQY
V gene: TRBV5-5; J gene: TRBJ2-5; CDR3 protein: ASRRLAGGPGETQY
V gene: TRBV27; J gene: TRBJ2-2; CDR3 protein: ASSWTNRGELF
V gene: TRBV7-9; J gene: TRBJ2-5; CDR3 protein: ASSLTTGADQETQY
V gene: TRBV20-1; J gene: TRBJ1-5; CDR3 protein: SATVSDNQPQH
V gene: TRBV5-5; J gene: TRBJ1-1; CDR3 protein: ASSFLQEGKAF
V gene: TRBV15; J gene: TRBJ2-7; CDR3 protein: ATSRGVGQGSYEQY
V gene: TRBV27; J gene: TRBJ1-2; CDR3 protein: ASGTISSNLYGYT
V gene: TRBV29-1; J gene: TRBJ2-3; CDR3 protein: SVEWANTDTQY
V gene: TRBV6-1; J gene: TRBJ2-7; CDR3 protein: ASSDPPLWREGYEQY
V gene: TRBV5-1; J gene: TRBJ2-1; CDR3 protein: ASSLDDLNEQF